This passage covers 23 T cell receptor beta chains from one sample sequenced in a study of blood T cell repertoires in COVID-19. TCRdb's table, derived via immunoSEQ multiplex PCR, lists solely in-frame clones and lacks some. Of more than 95,000 clones in the sample, roughly 85% are singletons; the top ten hold roughly a quarter. The sequenced sample consisted of peripheral blood. The receptors originated from a woman of 80 years or more with acute or convalescent COVID-19.

The chain has TRBV28 and TRBJ2-3, with 7 bases fitting TRBD1. The CDR3 loop spans 16 amino acids. The V gene's germline CDR1 is MDHEN and CDR2 SYDVKM. Trimming at V came to 3 bases and at J to 2 bases, leaving 8 bases not matched to a gene. The CDR3 loop reads CASSFDRAEDTDTQYF. The CDR3 bases are TGTGCCAGCAGTTTCGACAGGGCGGAAGACACAGATACGCAGTATTTT.

The rearrangement links TRBV6-6 to TRBJ2-2, with 10 nucleotides matching TRBD1. With V trimmed by 4 bases and J by 6 bases, 8 bases remained unmatched. The CDR3 covers 16 residues. In germline, CDR1 is MNHNY, CDR2 SVGAGI (reference sequence). In nucleotides, the CDR3 is TGTGCCAGCAGTTTACCGGGACAGGGGAAGTCCGGGGAGCTGTTTTTT. This sequence encodes CASSLPGQGKSGELFF.

V and J are TRBV10-3 and TRBJ1-2; a weak D match, TRBD1 (6 bases). Trimming removed 10 bases from V and 4 bases from J, with 22 bases in between. The CDR3 sequence is 15 residues long. The V gene's germline CDR1 is ENHRY and CDR2 SYGVKD. The CDR3 DNA is TGTGCCACCTCTCCCTCAGGACAGCGGACCTATGGCTACACCTTC. Translated: CATSPSGQRTYGYTF.

The V gene is TRBV6-5, the J gene TRBJ1-5, with D maybe TRBD1 (5 bases). This CDR3 is built from 14 residues. The V end lost 6 bases, the J end lost 5 bases, and 14 bases lay between the germline ends. The germline V gene encodes CDR1 MNHEY and CDR2 SVGAGI. CDR3 bases: TGTGCCAGCAGGGCTTGGGGCGTGCATCAGCCCCAGCATTTT. Protein: CASRAWGVHQPQHF.

The chain is built from TRBV5-8 and TRBJ1-1; D may be TRBD1 (5 bases). Germline V lookup: CDR1 SGHTS, CDR2 YDEGEE. The CDR3 length is 16 residues. V was shortened by 1 base and J by 4 bases, with 17 bases between the two germline ends. In DNA form, the CDR3 reads TGTGCCAGCAGCTTGAATCAGGGAGGGGTGACCACTGAAGCTTTCTTT. Encoded protein: CASSLNQGGVTTEAFF.

This clone appeared once. The chain has TRBV6-2 or TRBV6-3 and TRBJ2-5; 13 bases are a match to TRBD2. V gave up 5 bases and J gave up 3 bases; unmatched junction bases: 12. The CDR3 loop spans 18 amino acids. Germline V CDR1 and CDR2: MNHEY, SVGEGT. The CDR3 DNA reads as TGTGCCAGCAGTCACAGACTAGCGGGGGGCCCTTTAGAAGAGACCCAGTACTTC. Its protein is CASSHRLAGGPLEETQYF.

This clone was observed a few times. The chain combines TRBV5-6 with TRBJ1-3, with D unclear. Germline CDR1 reads SGHDT; CDR2 reads YYEEEE. This CDR3 contains 15 residues. Trimming cost V 3 bases and J 2 bases, with 12 bases left between them. DNA of the CDR3: TGTGCCAGCAGCTCTGACAATTACCCTGGAAACACCATATATTTT. Translating it yields CASSSDNYPGNTIYF.

The genes are TRBV28 and TRBJ1-5; 10 bases line up with TRBD1. J lost 1 base, V lost 2 bases, and 5 bases had no gene match. This CDR3 contains 17 residues. Germline-derived CDR1 and CDR2 are MDHEN and SYDVKM. CDR3 sequence: CASSLDRGRGSNQPQHF. CDR3 nucleotide sequence: TGTGCCAGCAGTTTAGACAGGGGGCGCGGGAGCAATCAGCCCCAGCATTTT. Full variable domain (outside the CDR3, taken from reference TRBV28 and TRBJ1-5): DVKVTQSSRYLVKRTGEKVFLECVQDMDHENMFWYRQDPGLGLRLIYFSYDVKMKEKGDIPEGYSVSREKKERFSLILESASTNQTSMYLCASSLDRGRGSNQPQHFGDGTRLSIL.

This chain links TRBV20-1 with TRBJ1-2; 10 positions agree with TRBD1. V lost 3 bases, J lost 7 bases, and 5 bases stayed unmatched. The CDR3 length is 13 residues. The germline V gene has CDR1 DFQATT and CDR2 SNEGSKA (reference sequence). The DNA of the CDR3 is TGCAGTGCTAGTGGACAGGGGGTAGCTGGCTACACCTTC. Its protein is CSASGQGVAGYTF.

This clone was detected only a few times. The chain combines TRBV5-6 with TRBJ1-1; 12 nucleotides align to TRBD1. The CDR3 is 15 residues long. The germline V gene encodes CDR1 SGHDT and CDR2 YYEEEE. J lost 10 bases, V lost 1 base, and 8 bases had no gene match. As DNA, the CDR3 is TGTGCCAGCAGCTTGACCGGGACAGGGGGCATAAGAGCTTTCTTT. Protein sequence: CASSLTGTGGIRAFF.

The chain is built from TRBV11-2 and TRBJ1-6; tentatively, D is TRBD1 (5 bases). Trimming left V 1 base short and J 6 bases short, with 13 bases between. This CDR3 has 16 amino acids. Germline-derived CDR1 and CDR2 are SGHAT and FQNNGV. CDR3 in DNA: TGTGCCAGCAGCTTAGGTCTACGGGACTTTAATTCACCCCTCCACTTT. It specifies CASSLGLRDFNSPLHF.

The count of this clone is one. The chain joins TRBV7-2 to TRBJ2-5; possibly TRBD1 for D (6 bases). In germline, CDR1 is SGHTA, CDR2 FQGNSA. The CDR3 runs 15 residues. V was cut by 2 bases and J by 5 bases, with 15 bases left in between. In DNA, the CDR3 is TGTGCCAGCAGCTTATCGGCAGCGAGGGGGGAGACCCAGTACTTC. As protein: CASSLSAARGETQYF.

The chain carries TRBV3-1 (or the pseudogene TRBV3-2) and TRBJ1-4, with no clear D. V lost 1 base, J lost 4 bases, and 10 bases lay in between. Germline CDR1 LGHDT, CDR2 YNNKEL (reference sequence). This CDR3 region has 15 residues. CDR3 DNA: TGTGCCAGCAGCCAAGCTCGAGGAATTAATGAAAAACTGTTTTTT. Its protein is CASSQARGINEKLFF.

The chain employs TRBV6-2 or TRBV6-3 and TRBJ2-7, with D maybe TRBD2 (6 bases). The length of the CDR3 is 15 residues. Germline lookup yields CDR1 MNHEY and CDR2 SVGEGT. Between the trimmed V and J ends, which lost 2 bases and 5 bases, there was a span of 16 bases. The CDR3 spells CASSYGGSGKDEQYF. CDR3 coding DNA: TGTGCCAGCAGTTACGGGGGGTCAGGGAAAGACGAGCAGTACTTC.

The genes are TRBV5-1 and TRBJ2-7, with a possible D match to TRBD1 (6 bases). Trimming removed 4 bases at V and 4 bases at J, with 12 bases between. This CDR3 spans 13 amino acids. CDR1 is SGHRS and CDR2 is YFSETQ in the germline V gene. DNA for the CDR3: TGCGCCAGCAGCCCACTTGACAGGTACGAGCAGTACTTC. Its translation: CASSPLDRYEQYF.

This clone was seen only once. This chain uses TRBV5-1 with TRBJ1-1; possible D gene TRBD1, 5 bases. V lost 3 bases to trimming and J lost 2 bases, with 14 bases between them. Germline CDR1 and CDR2: SGHRS and YFSETQ. CDR3 length: 15 residues. The CDR3 DNA follows: TGCGCCAGCAGCTCGCAGGGATCCTCTAACACTGAAGCTTTCTTT. It encodes CASSSQGSSNTEAFF.

This rearrangement joins TRBV5-1 to TRBJ2-5; 10 bases align to TRBD2. The CDR3 is 15 amino acids. Germline loops: CDR1 SGHRS, CDR2 YFSETQ. V shed 4 bases and J 9 bases; nucleotides not matched to a gene: 12. The CDR3, as DNA: TGCGCCAGCAGCGGGGGGACTAGCGCGGGCACGGCCCAGTACTTC. Translating it yields CASSGGTSAGTAQYF.

A remark on this clone: In the same sample, other DNA sequences code for this CDR3. The V and J genes are TRBV12-3 or TRBV12-4 and TRBJ1-1; a weak D match, TRBD1 (6 bases). The V end lost 4 bases, the J end lost 1 base, and 7 bases lay between the germline ends. There are 13 residues in the CDR3. The CDR3 coding sequence is TGTGCCAGCAGTTACAGGGAGAACACTGAAGCTTTCTTT. This translates into CASSYRENTEAFF.

CDR3: CASSETPRGVSEQYV. CDR3 sequence (DNA): TGTGCCAGCAGCGAGACCCCCAGGGGTGTCAGCGAGCAGTACGTC. This chain joins TRBV6-5 and TRBJ2-7; a possible D gene is TRBD1 (6 bases). V gave up 6 bases and J gave up 6 bases, with 21 bases separating them. CDR1 is MNHEY and CDR2 is SVGAGI in the germline V gene. The CDR3 has 15 residues.

The chain has TRBV27 and TRBJ2-1; 9 bases agree with TRBD1. This CDR3 contains 18 residues. Germline-derived CDR1 and CDR2 are MNHEY and SMNVEV (reference sequence). The ends lost 4 bases at V and 1 base at J; junction bases unmatched: 11. CDR3 bases: TGTGCCAGCAGTTACCGGGACAGGGTGACTAGTTCCTACAATGAGCAGTTCTTC. Protein sequence: CASSYRDRVTSSYNEQFF.

The rearrangement joins TRBV11-2 to TRBJ2-2; no definite D call. V was clipped by 1 base and J by 6 bases, with 3 bases between them. The CDR3 is 12 residues long. CDR1 and CDR2 (germline): SGHAT, FQNNGV. Here the CDR3 reads CASSLGPGELFF. As DNA, the CDR3 is TGTGCCAGCAGCTTAGGGCCCGGGGAGCTGTTTTTT.

The chain employs TRBV18 and TRBJ1-5, with TRBD1 matching over 8 bases. The V gene end was trimmed by 5 bases and the J gene end by 2 bases; junction bases not matched to a gene: 5. The CDR3 sequence is 15 residues long. Germline assignment: CDR1 KGHSH and CDR2 LQKENI. CDR3 nucleotides: TGTGCCAGCTCAGATGGACAGGGAGGCAATCAGCCCCAGCATTTT. Translating gives CASSDGQGGNQPQHF.

This chain uses TRBV19 with TRBJ1-2, with no clear D. The V and J ends lost 9 bases and 3 bases respectively, with 11 bases between them. The CDR3 spans 12 residues. Germline CDR1 reads LNHDA; CDR2 reads SQIVND (reference sequence). The CDR3 protein is CARLIRYYGYTF. The DNA for the CDR3 is TGTGCCAGACTCATACGTTACTATGGCTACACCTTC.